One sample yielded the 11 T cell receptor beta chains listed below, sequenced in a study of T cells after somatic rescue of genetic block. Clones were sequenced by immunoSEQ multiplex PCR, and TCRdb holds only the in-frame ones, with some missing. Seen here are roughly 11,000 clones, about 71% observed once, and the top ten hold approximately 12%. Sequencing used peripheral blood mononuclear cells (PBMCs). These receptor sequences come from a boy aged 10-17 years.

The V gene is TRBV5-4, the J gene TRBJ1-1, with 8 bases matching TRBD1. With 0 bases clipped from V and 1 base from J, the junction kept 5 bases outside the gene matches. CDR1 and CDR2 from the germline V gene are SGHNT and YYREEE (reference sequence). CDR3 length: 16 amino acids. CDR3 region: CASSLARGTGNTEAFF. The CDR3 DNA reads TGTGCCAGCAGCTTGGCCAGAGGGACAGGGAACACTGAAGCTTTCTTT.

The V call is TRBV27, the J call TRBJ2-7; D not certain. CDR1 is MNHEY and CDR2 is SMNVEV in the germline V gene (reference sequence). CDR3 length: 13 residues. V dropped 3 bases and J dropped 1 base, with 7 bases sitting between them. DNA of the CDR3: TGTGCCAGCAGTTTGTGGGGATCCTACGAGCAGTACTTC. This translates into CASSLWGSYEQYF.

This chain joins TRBV10-3 and TRBJ1-3, with TRBD1 identical over 8 bases. Germline CDR1 ENHRY, CDR2 SYGVKD. Germline trimming cut 6 bases from V and 1 base from J; bases unmatched to any gene: 2. CDR3 length: 14 amino acids. The CDR3 DNA sequence: TGTGCCATCAGCAGGGACAGGTCTGGAAACACCATATATTTT. Its translation is CAISRDRSGNTIYF.

The rearrangement uses TRBV28 and TRBJ2-5; a weak D match, TRBD2 (5 bases). V lost 10 bases and J lost 3, with 12 bases in between. The CDR3 runs to 12 residues. The germline V gene has CDR1 MDHEN and CDR2 SYDVKM. CDR3 protein: CANSRGKETQYF. The CDR3 DNA reads TGTGCCAACTCCCGAGGGAAAGAGACCCAGTACTTC. Based on the CDR3 plus reference TRBV28 and TRBJ2-5, the full variable domain is DVKVTQSSRYLVKRTGEKVFLECVQDMDHENMFWYRQDPGLGLRLIYFSYDVKMKEKGDIPEGYSVSREKKERFSLILESASTNQTSMYLCANSRGKETQYFGPGTRLLVL.

The chain recombines TRBV18 with TRBJ2-5; D is tentatively TRBD1 or TRBD2 (5 bases each). The V and J ends lost 3 bases and 5 bases respectively, with 16 bases between them. This CDR3 region has 15 residues. Germline values: CDR1 KGHSH, CDR2 LQKENI. The CDR3 DNA reads as TGTGCCAGCTCACCCAGGGACCCTGCAGGGGAGACCCAGTACTTC. Translating gives CASSPRDPAGETQYF.

This clone is classed as medium-sized. The chain links TRBV28 to TRBJ2-7, with D tentatively TRBD1 (6 bases). This CDR3 spans 14 amino acids. Per the germline V gene, CDR1 is MDHEN and CDR2 is SYDVKM. Deletions cut 3 bases from V and 5 bases from J, with 14 bases between. As DNA, the CDR3 is TGTGCCAGCAGTTTTTCTGACAGGCTTCACGAGCAGTACTTC. Protein sequence: CASSFSDRLHEQYF.

The V call is TRBV5-1, the J call TRBJ1-6, with 9 bases lining up with TRBD1. The CDR3 loop spans 16 amino acids. Germline V CDR1 and CDR2: SGHRS, YFSETQ. With 0 bases clipped from V and 9 bases from J, the junction kept 7 bases outside the gene matches. CDR3: CASSLGLGQGSSPLHF. The DNA for the CDR3 is TGCGCCAGCAGCTTGGGGCTTGGACAGGGGAGTTCACCCCTCCACTTT.

V and J are TRBV27 and TRBJ2-7; 7 bases agree with TRBD2. The germline V gene encodes CDR1 MNHEY and CDR2 SMNVEV (reference sequence). This CDR3 has 15 residues. The V segment lost 6 bases and the J segment 7 bases; nucleotides outside the gene matches: 15. The DNA for the CDR3 is TGTGCCAGCAGCTCTAGCGGTCCGACCCTAGGAGAGCAGTACTTC. This translates into CASSSSGPTLGEQYF.

By share, this clone ranks as medium-sized. The chain joins TRBV10-2 to TRBJ1-1; D uncertain. Germline V gives CDR1 WSHSY, CDR2 SAAADI. This CDR3 has 13 residues. Trimming left V 6 bases short and J 5 bases short, with 13 bases between. The CDR3 spells CASSLVGVTEAFF. The CDR3, as DNA: TGCGCCAGCAGCCTGGTCGGGGTTACTGAAGCTTTCTTT.

By sample fraction, this clone is medium-sized. The rearrangement uses TRBV7-3 and TRBJ2-1; the match to TRBD2 covers 12 bases. CDR3 size: 18 residues. V gave up 2 bases and J gave up 5 bases; unmatched junction bases: 10. Per germline, CDR1 SGHTA and CDR2 FQGTGA. The CDR3 sequence is CASSLEGHLAGGNNEQFF. In DNA, the CDR3 is TGTGCCAGCAGCTTAGAAGGGCATCTAGCGGGAGGGAACAATGAGCAGTTCTTC.

This clone came up once. J is TRBJ1-5 and V is TRBV4-1; TRBD1 matches 7 bases. Germline V CDR1 and CDR2: MGHRA, YSYEKL. Trimming cost V 4 bases and J 6 bases; bases outside gene matches: 9. This CDR3 spans 15 amino acids. The CDR3 sequence: CASSPPTQGIQPQHF. For the CDR3, the DNA is TGCGCCAGCAGCCCTCCTACACAGGGGATTCAGCCCCAGCATTTT.